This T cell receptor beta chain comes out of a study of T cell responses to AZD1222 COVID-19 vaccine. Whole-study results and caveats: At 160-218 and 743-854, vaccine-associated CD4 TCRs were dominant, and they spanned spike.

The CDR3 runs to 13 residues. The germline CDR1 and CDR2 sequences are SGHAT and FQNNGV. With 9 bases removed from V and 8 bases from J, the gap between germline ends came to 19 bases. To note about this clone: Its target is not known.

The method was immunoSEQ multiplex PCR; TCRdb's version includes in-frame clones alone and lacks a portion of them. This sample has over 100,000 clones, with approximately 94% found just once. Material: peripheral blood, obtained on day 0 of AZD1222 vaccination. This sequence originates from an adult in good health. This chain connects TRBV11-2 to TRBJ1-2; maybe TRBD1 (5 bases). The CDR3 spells CASALRGYGGYTF. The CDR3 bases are TGTGCCAGTGCCCTGCGGGGGTATGGCGGCTACACCTTC.